This paragraph covers one T cell receptor (beta chain) sequence. Its antigen is unknown. Per germline, CDR1 SQVTM and CDR2 ANQGSEA. CDR3 length equals 13 residues. Trimming removed 7 bases at V and 4 bases at J, with 14 bases between. This entry belongs to a study of shared clonotypes between healthy human individuals. Whole-study results and caveats: Clonotype sharing among donors was thought likely to change with sequencing depth. Among several donors, 4.5% to 5.5% of naive CD4 clonotypes were found in common.

The genomic DNA of each subset was split evenly across several immunoSEQ plates. The data were produced by immunoSEQ multiplex PCR, yet TCRdb's version contains in-frame clones alone and is incomplete. Of under 1,100,000 clones in the sample, about 76% were seen once. The sample was memory CD4+ T cells sorted from blood. Subset denoted: CD45RA-negative fraction. The sequence came from a man in his late teens or twenties in good health. The chain couples TRBV29-1 to TRBJ1-5, with D hard to call. CDR3 bases: TGCAGCGCCGGCGGATTGAAAAATCAGCCCCAGCATTTT. It encodes CSAGGLKNQPQHF. Full variable domain (rest looked up from reference TRBV29-1 and TRBJ1-5): SAVISQKPSRDICQRGTSLTIQCQVDSQVTMMFWYRQQPGQSLTLIATANQGSEATYESGFVIDKFPISRPNLTFSTLTVSNMSPEDSSIYLCSAGGLKNQPQHFGDGTRLSIL.